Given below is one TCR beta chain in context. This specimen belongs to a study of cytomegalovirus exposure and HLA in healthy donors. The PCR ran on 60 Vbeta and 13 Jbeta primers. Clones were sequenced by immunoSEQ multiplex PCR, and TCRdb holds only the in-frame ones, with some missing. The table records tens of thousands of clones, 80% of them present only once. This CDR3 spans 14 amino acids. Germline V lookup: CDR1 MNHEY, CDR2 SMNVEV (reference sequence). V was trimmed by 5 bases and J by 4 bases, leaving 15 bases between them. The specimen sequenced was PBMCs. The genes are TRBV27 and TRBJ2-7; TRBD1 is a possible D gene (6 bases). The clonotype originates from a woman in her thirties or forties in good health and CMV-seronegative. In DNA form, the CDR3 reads TGTGCCAGCAGTATCCGGACAGCGGCGTACGAGCAGTACTTC. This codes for CASSIRTAAYEQYF.